This T cell receptor (beta chain) was documented in a study of cytomegalovirus exposure and HLA in healthy donors. This PCR relied on a set of 60 Vbeta primers and 13 Jbeta primers. In the original processing: Around 11 million of tens of millions of unique TCR beta chains were shared, per a later count. Libraries were prepared by immunoSEQ multiplex PCR; TCRdb keeps only in-frame clonotypes and omits some of them. That table gives V, J and clone size, and the DNA gave D and trimming. The table lists 100,000 to 150,000 clones, around 75% of them singletons. Study-wide results and caveats: Within a later analysis, the majority of CMV-associated TCR beta chains appeared HLA-restricted.

With 3 bases removed from V and 5 bases from J, the gap between germline ends came to 8 bases. In germline, CDR1 is MNHEY, CDR2 SMNVEV (reference sequence). This CDR3 region has 13 residues. As to this clone: Its antigen remains unidentified.

This rearrangement joins TRBV27 to TRBJ2-1, with unresolved D. Sequencing was carried out using PBMCs. This TCR was recovered from a woman between 50 and 59 years old in good health and CMV-seropositive. CDR3 in DNA: TGTGCCAGCAGTTTTTTTTCGGACAATGAGCAGTTCTTC. It specifies CASSFFSDNEQFF.